Listed below are T cell receptor beta chains from one sample, sequenced in a study of cytomegalovirus exposure and HLA in healthy donors. Some clones are missing from TCRdb's copy, which holds only in-frame ones; the method was immunoSEQ multiplex PCR. The top ten hold 16% of the sample, which has over 75,000 clones, around 80% seen once. The sample taken for sequencing was PBMCs. The receptors shown here come from a man aged 60-69 years in good health and CMV-seropositive. CDR3s include the opening cysteine and the closing phenylalanine or tryptophan. A D gene is named only where the DNA matches it firmly. Rows give clone size only sometimes, using once, few, many, or a class for an expanded clone.

d_gene	v_gene	j_gene	abundance	CDR3aa	CDR3nt
NA	TRBV13	TRBJ1-4	NA	CASSPTPAGREKLFF	TGTGCCAGCAGCCCCACACCTGCTGGGAGGGAAAAACTGTTTTTT
NA	TRBV6-1	TRBJ2-1	NA	CASSGSGGLFRQFF	TGTGCCAGCAGTGGGTCGGGGGGCCTTTTTCGGCAGTTCTTC
TRBD2	TRBV2	TRBJ2-7	NA	CASSRTSGGTYEQYF	TGTGCCAGCAGTCGGACTAGCGGGGGTACCTACGAGCAGTACTTC
NA	TRBV4-1	TRBJ2-2	NA	CASSQLHQGGELFF	TGCGCCAGCAGCCAACTCCATCAGGGCGGGGAGCTGTTTTTT
NA	TRBV6-4	TRBJ1-5	NA	CASSRQPNQPQHF	TGTGCCAGCAGTAGACAGCCCAATCAGCCCCAGCATTTT
TRBD2	TRBV9	TRBJ2-3	NA	CASSDPSGGATDTQYF	TGTGCCAGCAGCGACCCTAGCGGGGGGGCAACAGATACGCAGTATTTT
TRBD1	TRBV30	TRBJ1-5	NA	CAWSVGTANQPQHF	TGTGCCTGGAGTGTAGGGACAGCAAATCAGCCCCAGCATTTT
NA	TRBV9	TRBJ2-6	NA	CASSGRDSGANVLTF	TGTGCCAGCAGCGGACGGGACTCTGGGGCCAACGTCCTGACTTTC
NA	TRBV10-3	TRBJ1-2	NA	CAINQGAGYTF	TGTGCCATCAACCAGGGCGCGGGCTACACCTTC
NA	TRBV6-1	TRBJ2-5	NA	CASSEPLSQYF	TGTGCCAGCAGTGAACCCCTGTCCCAGTACTTC
TRBD1	TRBV27	TRBJ2-1	once	CASSTRTGARYNEQFF	TGTGCCAGCAGCACTCGGACAGGGGCCCGATACAATGAGCAGTTCTTC
NA	TRBV5-1	TRBJ2-6	NA	CASSLTGPGANVLTF	TGCGCCAGCAGCTTGACAGGGCCTGGGGCCAACGTCCTGACTTTC
NA	TRBV10-2	TRBJ2-6	NA	CASSEWLGQGANVLTF	TGCGCCAGCAGTGAATGGTTGGGGCAGGGGGCCAACGTCCTGACTTTC
NA	TRBV6-4	TRBJ2-2	NA	CASSVKGGIERGELFF	TGTGCCAGCAGTGTAAAAGGGGGAATCGAGCGAGGGGAGCTGTTTTTT
NA	TRBV4-1	TRBJ1-2	NA	CASSQVRSVSGTYGYTF	TGCGCCAGCAGCCAAGTTCGGTCCGTCTCGGGAACTTATGGCTACACCTTC
TRBD2	TRBV4-2	TRBJ2-5	few	CASSPGGRGETQYF	TGTGCCAGCAGTCCGGGGGGGCGGGGAGAGACCCAGTACTTC
TRBD1	TRBV9	TRBJ2-7	few	CASSVEDRGRTYEQYF	TGTGCCAGCAGCGTAGAGGACAGGGGGCGCACCTACGAGCAGTACTTC
TRBD1	TRBV19	TRBJ2-4	NA	CASGQGMNIQYF	TGTGCCAGCGGACAGGGAATGAACATTCAGTACTTC
NA	TRBV7-2	TRBJ1-1	NA	CASSPPDRPSTEAFF	TGTGCCAGCAGCCCCCCCGACAGGCCAAGCACTGAAGCTTTCTTT
NA	TRBV5-1	TRBJ2-1	once	CASSLVSVGLNNEQFF	TGCGCCAGCAGCTTGGTGTCCGTAGGACTAAACAATGAGCAGTTCTTC
NA	TRBV19	TRBJ1-2	NA	CASSTTTGPLNYGYTF	TGTGCCAGTAGTACTACTACAGGGCCCCTTAACTATGGCTACACCTTC
TRBD2	TRBV2	TRBJ2-2	NA	CASCVAGGPNTGELFF	TGTGCCAGCTGCGTAGCGGGGGGCCCGAACACCGGGGAGCTGTTTTTT
NA	TRBV18	TRBJ1-4	few	CASSPELDGRELFF	TGTGCCAGCTCACCCGAATTAGACGGCAGGGAATTGTTTTTT
NA	TRBV7-9	TRBJ2-4	NA	CASSSQVLAKNIQYF	TGTGCCAGCAGCTCCCAGGTACTAGCCAAAAACATTCAGTACTTC
TRBD2	TRBV11-2	TRBJ2-7	few	CASSSNPSGTYEQYF	TGTGCCAGCAGCTCCAACCCTAGCGGAACTTACGAGCAGTACTTC
NA	TRBV5-6	TRBJ1-2	NA	CASSSRVRGYTF	TGTGCCAGCAGCTCCAGGGTTCGGGGCTACACCTTC
TRBD2	TRBV29-1	TRBJ2-1	NA	CSVEWASGGAPWDEQFF	TGCAGCGTTGAATGGGCTAGCGGGGGGGCCCCTTGGGATGAGCAGTTCTTC
TRBD2	TRBV7-3	TRBJ2-1	NA	CASSALAGTYNEQFF	TGTGCCAGCAGCGCCCTAGCGGGGACCTACAATGAGCAGTTCTTC
TRBD2	TRBV7-3	TRBJ2-3	once	CASSLLAGGNRDTQYF	TGTGCCAGCAGCTTACTAGCGGGGGGTAATAGAGATACGCAGTATTTT
TRBD1	TRBV6-5	TRBJ2-7	NA	CASSPRTGIYEQYF	TGTGCCAGCAGTCCTCGGACAGGGATCTACGAGCAGTACTTC
TRBD1	TRBV5-1	TRBJ1-4	NA	CASSLAGQGGEKLFF	TGCGCCAGCAGCTTGGCGGGACAGGGGGGGGAAAAACTGTTTTTT
NA	TRBV18	TRBJ1-1	NA	CASSTQSEAFF	TGTGCCAGCTCCACACAGTCTGAAGCTTTCTTT
TRBD1	TRBV27	TRBJ2-2	NA	CASKGQGPGELFF	TGTGCCAGCAAGGGACAGGGACCCGGGGAGCTGTTTTTT
NA	TRBV6-5	TRBJ1-3	few	CASSTPPGSGNTIYF	TGTGCCAGCAGTACCCCTCCCGGCTCTGGAAACACCATATATTTT
TRBD1	TRBV4-1	TRBJ1-2	NA	CASSQGQGVPIGYTF	TGCGCCAGCAGCCAAGGTCAGGGGGTTCCTATCGGCTACACCTTC
NA	TRBV4-1	TRBJ2-3	NA	CASSQGEYSTDTQYF	TGCGCCAGCAGCCAAGGAGAATACAGCACAGATACGCAGTATTTT
TRBD1	TRBV10-3	TRBJ2-1	NA	CATNDRVNNEQFF	TGTGCCACCAACGACAGGGTCAACAATGAGCAGTTCTTC
TRBD1	TRBV15	TRBJ1-2	NA	CATTKHETGINGYTF	TGTGCCACCACCAAACATGAGACAGGGATAAATGGCTACACCTTC
NA	TRBV6-6	TRBJ1-2	NA	CASSAGGYGYTF	TGTGCCAGCAGTGCGGGTGGCTATGGCTACACCTTC
NA	TRBV11-2	TRBJ1-1	NA	CASSLRTATNTEAFF	TGTGCCAGCAGCTTACGGACAGCGACGAACACTGAAGCTTTCTTT
NA	TRBV5-4	TRBJ2-5	NA	CASSLSSKETQYF	TGTGCCAGCAGCTTGAGTAGCAAAGAGACCCAGTACTTC
NA	TRBV4-3	TRBJ2-7	NA	CASSQAFWSSYEQYF	TGCGCCAGCAGCCAAGCCTTCTGGAGCTCCTACGAGCAGTACTTC
NA	TRBV7-3	TRBJ2-2	NA	CASSSNRDTGELFF	TGTGCCAGCAGCTCGAACAGGGACACCGGGGAGCTGTTTTTT
NA	TRBV29-1	TRBJ1-1	once	CSVFDRQGYTEAFF	TGCAGCGTCTTCGACCGCCAGGGGTACACTGAAGCTTTCTTT
NA	TRBV28	TRBJ1-2	NA	CASSWIGQNYGYTF	TGTGCCAGCAGTTGGATAGGACAGAACTATGGCTACACCTTC
TRBD1	TRBV7-6	TRBJ2-7	once	CASSLLGTGGYEQYF	TGTGCCAGCAGCTTATTAGGGACAGGGGGCTACGAGCAGTACTTC
NA	TRBV29-1	TRBJ1-2	once	CSVGGSPNYGYTF	TGCAGCGTTGGTGGCAGTCCTAACTATGGCTACACCTTC
NA	TRBV30	TRBJ2-6	NA	CAWTRGSGANVLTF	TGTGCCTGGACTAGGGGCTCTGGGGCCAACGTCCTGACTTTC